The T cell receptor beta chain under discussion was sequenced for a study of blood T cell repertoires in COVID-19. The overall study: Acute and convalescent COVID-19 samples came from the United States, Italy and Spain. From T cells, B-cell-depleted T cells, or PBMCs came the material, which was cDNA or gDNA.

The V end lost 4 bases, the J end lost 0 bases, and 15 bases lay between the germline ends. This CDR3 has 18 amino acids. Per germline, CDR1 KGHDR and CDR2 SFDVKD. Sequencing was performed with immunoSEQ multiplex PCR; in TCRdb, only in-frame clones are kept and a portion is missing. The sample gives hundreds of thousands of clones, approximately 90% of which show up once; roughly 0.69% is in the top ten. V and J are TRBV24-1 and TRBJ1-6, with D perhaps matching TRBD1 (6 bases). The source is a man in his forties with acute or convalescent COVID-19. The specimen sequenced was peripheral blood. The CDR3 here is CATSDLPQGSSYNSPLHF. The CDR3 DNA reads TGTGCCACCAGTGACCTACCCCAGGGGAGCTCCTATAATTCACCCCTCCACTTT.